What follows is one T cell receptor (beta chain) and its context. Its antigen is currently unknown. This specimen comes from a study of shared clonotypes between healthy human individuals. Study-wide points: Genetic and exposure-history diversity was limited by the small donor number.

On sorted subsets, replicate PCRs used roughly 220 ng DNA, or around 30,000 T cell genomes. Profiled with immunoSEQ multiplex PCR; TCRdb holds only in-frame clones, not every one. Here the sample spans roughly 2,000,000 clones, just under 95% being singletons. In the naive CD8 group, cells lacked CD45RO and were positively selected for CCR7, so terminally differentiated effector memory CD45RA+ cells were left out. This receptor was obtained from a man between 18 and 29 years old in good health. Sequencing used naive CD8+ T cells sorted from blood.

CDR3 sequence: CAWTYGGSRYEQYF. The CDR3 DNA reads as TGTGCCTGGACCTACGGAGGGTCTAGATACGAGCAGTACTTC. The rearrangement joins TRBV30 to TRBJ2-7; possibly TRBD2 for D (6 bases). V was shortened by 4 bases and J by 4 bases, with 17 bases between the two germline ends. CDR3 length: 14 amino acids. Germline values: CDR1 GTSNPN, CDR2 SVGIG (reference sequence).